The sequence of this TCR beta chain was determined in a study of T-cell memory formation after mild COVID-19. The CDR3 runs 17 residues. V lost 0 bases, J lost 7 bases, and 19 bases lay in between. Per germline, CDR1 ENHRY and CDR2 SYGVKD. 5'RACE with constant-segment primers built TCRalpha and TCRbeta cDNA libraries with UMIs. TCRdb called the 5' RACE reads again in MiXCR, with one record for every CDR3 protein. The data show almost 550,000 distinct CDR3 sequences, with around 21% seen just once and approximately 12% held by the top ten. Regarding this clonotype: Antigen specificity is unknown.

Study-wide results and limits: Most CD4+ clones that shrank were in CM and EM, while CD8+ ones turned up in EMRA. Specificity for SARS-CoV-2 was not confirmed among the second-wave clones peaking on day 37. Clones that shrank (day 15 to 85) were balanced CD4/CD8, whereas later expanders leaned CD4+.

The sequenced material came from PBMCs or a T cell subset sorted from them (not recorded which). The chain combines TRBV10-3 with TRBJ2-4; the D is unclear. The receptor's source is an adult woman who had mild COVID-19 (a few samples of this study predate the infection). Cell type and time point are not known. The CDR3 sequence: CAISESSGGVLRNIQYF. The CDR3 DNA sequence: TGTGCCATCAGTGAGTCGAGTGGTGGGGTCCTGAGGAACATTCAGTACTTC.